A selection of T cell receptor beta chains follows, all from one sample in a study of molecular identifiers for immune sequencing clone quantification. MiXCR, run by TCRdb on the PCR reads, gives a single entry per CDR3 protein. Here the sample spans a few hundred thousand distinct CDR3 sequences, about a quarter being singletons. Source material: naive CD8+ T cells from blood, with Jurkat cell RNA spiked in. All receptors derive from a human donor in good health. Some libraries in this study had Jurkat cell RNA spiked in. The CDR3 runs from the conserved cysteine through the conserved F or W. The D gene is left open where the match is weak. The size field is filled for only some rows; it gives once, few, many or a size class.

CDR3	DNA	D	size	J	V
CASSQDVFPADTQYF	TGTGCCAGCAGCCAAGACGTGTTTCCTGCGGATACGCAGTATTTT	-	many	TRBJ2-3	TRBV14
CASSPLVGGRDTQYF	TGTGCCAGCAGCCCCCTGGTGGGAGGGAGGGATACGCAGTATTTT	TRBD2	many	TRBJ2-3	TRBV7-6
CASSIGGFPGELFF	TGTGCCAGTAGTATAGGGGGGTTCCCCGGGGAGCTGTTTTTT	-	-	TRBJ2-2	TRBV19
CASSLPGTGMNTEAFF	TGTGCCAGTAGTCTCCCCGGGACAGGGATGAACACTGAAGCTTTCTTT	TRBD1	few	TRBJ1-1	TRBV19
CASSDVGLTDTQYF	TGCGCCAGCAGTGATGTGGGATTGACAGATACGCAGTATTTT	-	-	TRBJ2-3	TRBV10-1
CASSIPVGVSTGELFF	TGTGCCAGTAGTATACCTGTCGGGGTATCCACCGGGGAGCTGTTTTTT	-	-	TRBJ2-2	TRBV19
CASSYTEVTEAFF	TGTGCCAGCAGTTACACGGAGGTGACTGAAGCTTTCTTT	-	many	TRBJ1-1	TRBV6-2/TRBV6-3
CASSLGQGPGNTIYF	TGTGCCAGCAGCTTGGGACAGGGGCCTGGAAACACCATATATTTT	TRBD1	many	TRBJ1-3	TRBV13
CASSQEGTDTQYF	TGCGCCAGCAGCCAAGAAGGAACAGATACGCAGTATTTT	-	-	TRBJ2-3	TRBV4-1
CASSPRAVGQGSYEQYF	TGTGCCAGCAGCCCCCGTGCTGTAGGACAGGGTTCCTACGAGCAGTACTTC	TRBD1	-	TRBJ2-7	TRBV7-9
CASSIDPAVEAFF	TGTGCCAGTAGTATAGATCCGGCAGTTGAAGCTTTCTTT	-	-	TRBJ1-1	TRBV19
CASSQSGVGTEAFF	TGTGCCAGCAGCCAATCCGGGGTGGGCACTGAAGCTTTCTTT	-	many	TRBJ1-1	TRBV3-1
CASSPWTSGSSNEQFF	TGTGCCAGCAGTCCATGGACTAGCGGGAGCAGTAATGAGCAGTTCTTC	TRBD2	-	TRBJ2-1	TRBV27
CASSTPVGSPLHF	TGTGCCAGCAGCACACCAGTTGGTTCACCCCTCCACTTT	-	-	TRBJ1-6	TRBV7-9
CSGRDRGVYEQYF	TGCAGCGGTCGGGACAGGGGAGTCTACGAGCAGTACTTC	TRBD1	many	TRBJ2-7	TRBV29-1
CSVQNVDTGNTIYF	TGCAGTGTTCAGAACGTTGATACTGGAAACACCATATATTTT	-	-	TRBJ1-3	TRBV20-1
CASSQEFTDTQYF	TGTGCCAGCAGCCAAGAATTCACAGATACGCAGTATTTT	-	few	TRBJ2-3	TRBV3-1
CAWSGTLEQYF	TGTGCCTGGAGCGGGACCCTCGAGCAGTACTTC	-	-	TRBJ2-7	TRBV30
CASSLGGQGGSSYEQYF	TGTGCCAGCAGCTTAGGGGGACAGGGAGGGAGTTCCTACGAGCAGTACTTC	TRBD1	-	TRBJ2-7	TRBV7-9
CANARGGTDTQYF	TGTGCCAACGCCAGGGGGGGCACAGATACGCAGTATTTT	-	many	TRBJ2-3	TRBV5-4
CASSLGNAGQPQHF	TGTGCCAGCAGCTTAGGCAACGCTGGGCAGCCCCAGCATTTT	-	few	TRBJ1-5	TRBV11-2
CATGGSQPQHF	TGTGCCACCGGAGGGAGCCAGCCCCAGCATTTT	-	few	TRBJ1-5	TRBV15
CASSPPGTGDPGELFF	TGTGCCAGCAGCCCGCCCGGGACAGGGGATCCCGGGGAGCTGTTTTTT	TRBD1	few	TRBJ2-2	TRBV9
CASSSRLGGPGNTIYF	TGTGCCAGCAGCTCCCGTTTGGGAGGCCCTGGAAACACCATATATTTT	-	few	TRBJ1-3	TRBV7-8
CASRAGGSGANVLTF	TGTGCCAGCAGGGCCGGGGGCTCTGGGGCCAACGTCCTGACTTTC	-	-	TRBJ2-6	TRBV2
CASSRAGGPLDTQYF	TGTGCCAGCAGTCGAGCGGGAGGGCCGTTAGATACGCAGTATTTT	TRBD2	many	TRBJ2-3	TRBV28
CASSLNVLVGGFYNEQFF	TGTGCCAGCAGCTTAAACGTACTTGTGGGAGGTTTCTACAATGAGCAGTTCTTC	-	few	TRBJ2-1	TRBV7-2
CASSLGSRVPATDTQYF	TGTGCCAGCAGCTTAGGGTCCCGGGTTCCGGCCACAGATACGCAGTATTTT	-	-	TRBJ2-3	TRBV7-3
CASSQEKGTYEQYF	TGCGCCAGCAGCCAAGAAAAGGGAACCTACGAGCAGTACTTC	-	-	TRBJ2-7	TRBV4-3
CASSLIAGAYNEQFF	TGTGCCAGCAGTTTAATAGCAGGGGCCTACAATGAGCAGTTCTTC	-	-	TRBJ2-1	TRBV27
CASSLDRGYNSPLHF	TGTGCCAGCAGCTTGGACAGGGGCTATAATTCACCCCTCCACTTT	TRBD1	few	TRBJ1-6	TRBV5-4
CASSLATVSGANVLTF	TGTGCCAGCAGCTTAGCAACAGTCTCTGGGGCCAACGTCCTGACTTTC	-	many	TRBJ2-6	TRBV7-9
CASSFRGRLSTDTQYF	TGTGCCAGCAGCTTCAGGGGACGACTAAGCACAGATACGCAGTATTTT	-	many	TRBJ2-3	TRBV11-2
CASSLSSLGLAGGTDTQYF	TGTGCCAGCAGCTTATCTTCTCTCGGACTAGCAGGTGGAACAGATACGCAGTATTTT	TRBD2	many	TRBJ2-3	TRBV7-2
CASSIPENQETQYF	TGTGCCAGTAGTATACCCGAGAACCAAGAGACCCAGTACTTC	-	few	TRBJ2-5	TRBV19
CASSQDWSGGADTDTQYF	TGCGCCAGCAGCCAAGATTGGTCAGGGGGCGCGGACACAGATACGCAGTATTTT	TRBD1	-	TRBJ2-3	TRBV4-3
CASSYNAGNEQFF	TGTGCCAGCAGTTACAACGCAGGGAACGAGCAGTTCTTC	-	few	TRBJ2-1	TRBV6-2/TRBV6-3
CSARGRDSNQETQYF	TGCAGTGCACGGGGCAGGGACTCCAACCAAGAGACCCAGTACTTC	-	few	TRBJ2-5	TRBV20-1
CASNEGSYEQYF	TGTGCCAGCAATGAGGGGTCCTACGAGCAGTACTTC	-	-	TRBJ2-7	TRBV6-1
CASSPYARARAPYEQYF	TGTGCCAGCAGCCCGTACGCTCGGGCCAGGGCCCCCTACGAGCAGTACTTC	-	many	TRBJ2-7	TRBV11-2
CASSLGRGSGGSYNEQFF	TGCGCCAGCAGCTTGGGCAGGGGAAGCGGGGGCTCCTACAATGAGCAGTTCTTC	TRBD2	-	TRBJ2-1	TRBV5-1
CAFHLLGPPEAFF	TGTGCCTTCCACCTCCTGGGTCCCCCTGAAGCTTTCTTT	-	few	TRBJ1-1	TRBV30
CASSEDMNTEAFF	TGTGCCAGCAGTGAAGACATGAACACTGAAGCTTTCTTT	-	few	TRBJ1-1	TRBV2
CASSLLGRLHYTDTQYF	TGTGCCAGCAGTTTATTGGGTAGGCTCCATTACACAGATACGCAGTATTTT	-	-	TRBJ2-3	TRBV27
CASSLEYGGFNTEAFF	TGTGCCAGCAGCTTAGAATACGGGGGCTTTAACACTGAAGCTTTCTTT	-	-	TRBJ1-1	TRBV11-1
CASSIKSSWTEAFF	TGTGCCAGTAGTATAAAAAGTTCGTGGACTGAAGCTTTCTTT	-	-	TRBJ1-1	TRBV19
CASSADVDSYEQYF	TGTGCCAGCAGCGCCGACGTAGATTCCTACGAGCAGTACTTC	-	few	TRBJ2-7	TRBV13
CASSLTPTGREGSNQPQHF	TGTGCCAGCAGTTTAACCCCTACTGGAAGGGAAGGGAGCAATCAGCCCCAGCATTTT	-	-	TRBJ1-5	TRBV28
CASSIGGGPADTQYF	TGTGCCAGTAGTATCGGTGGGGGGCCGGCAGATACGCAGTATTTT	-	-	TRBJ2-3	TRBV19
CASSETIRNTEAFF	TGTGCCAGCAGCGAAACAATTAGAAACACTGAAGCTTTCTTT	-	-	TRBJ1-1	TRBV12-3/TRBV12-4
CASSQVGQANTGELFF	TGCGCCAGCAGCCAAGTAGGACAAGCGAACACCGGGGAGCTGTTTTTT	-	few	TRBJ2-2	TRBV4-1
CASRAVTDTQYF	TGTGCCAGCAGGGCCGTTACAGATACGCAGTATTTT	-	-	TRBJ2-3	TRBV6-1
CASQKDRADRNTEAFF	TGCGCCAGCCAAAAAGACAGGGCTGATAGGAACACTGAAGCTTTCTTT	TRBD1	few	TRBJ1-1	TRBV4-3
CASSLLDSGANVLTF	TGTGCCAGCAGTTTACTTGATTCTGGGGCCAACGTCCTGACTTTC	-	many	TRBJ2-6	TRBV12-3/TRBV12-4
CVSRPTDGANTEAFF	TGCGTCAGCAGACCAACCGACGGGGCGAACACTGAAGCTTTCTTT	-	-	TRBJ1-1	TRBV4-3
CASSIQGSYEQYF	TGTGCCAGTAGTATTCAGGGGTCCTACGAGCAGTACTTC	-	-	TRBJ2-7	TRBV19
CATVDRHYSPLHF	TGTGCCACCGTGGACCGCCATTATTCACCCCTCCACTTT	-	-	TRBJ1-6	TRBV6-2/TRBV6-3
CASSHVAGGQDTEAFF	TGTGCCAGCTCACACGTCGCAGGGGGCCAGGACACTGAAGCTTTCTTT	TRBD1	-	TRBJ1-1	TRBV18
CASSLGTGQNQPQHF	TGCGCCAGCAGCTTGGGGACAGGTCAAAATCAGCCCCAGCATTTT	TRBD1	many	TRBJ1-5	TRBV5-1